The 17 T cell receptor beta chains listed next were all sequenced from one sample in a study of T cells in Graves' hyperthyroidism and ophthalmopathy. Researchers took RNA transcripts and amplified the TCR beta CDR3 regions from them. The HTBI primer set drove a first-round RT-PCR of the TCR CDR3. In TCRdb, the multiplex PCR reads were re-called with MiXCR into one record per CDR3 protein. The sample records some 270,000 distinct CDR3 sequences, roughly 14% being singletons. Sequencing was performed on blood. These receptors were obtained from a woman aged 30 to 39 with Graves' hyperthyroidism that later progressed to Graves' ophthalmopathy.

In its sample, this clonotype was seen a few times. The V call is TRBV6-2 or TRBV6-3, the J call TRBJ1-1, with 9 bases aligning to TRBD1. The CDR3 loop spans 14 amino acids. The germline CDR1 and CDR2 sequences are MNHEY and SVGEGT. V shed 7 bases, J shed 4 bases, and the junction held 7 bases outside the gene matches. CDR3 residues: CASIKQGAGTEAFF. CDR3 nucleotide sequence: TGTGCCAGCATAAAACAGGGGGCTGGCACTGAAGCTTTCTTT.

This clonotype was seen ten or more times. V and J are TRBV6-1 and TRBJ2-7; 9 bases map to TRBD2. CDR1 and CDR2 (germline): MNHNS, SASEGT. V shed 6 bases and J 0 bases; nucleotides not matched to a gene: 3. The CDR3 contains 14 residues. The CDR3 spells CASSIAGASYEQYF. The CDR3 nucleotides are TGTGCCAGCAGCATAGCGGGGGCCTCCTACGAGCAGTACTTC.

The J gene is TRBJ1-5, the V gene TRBV19, with 7 bases that match TRBD1. Trimming cost V 5 bases and J 2 bases; bases outside gene matches: 6. The germline V gene has CDR1 LNHDA and CDR2 SQIVND (reference sequence). This CDR3 spans 15 amino acids. CDR3 protein: CASSGDSGGNQPQHF. The CDR3 DNA follows: TGTGCCAGTAGTGGGGACAGCGGGGGCAATCAGCCCCAGCATTTT. Based on the CDR3 plus reference TRBV19 and TRBJ1-5, the full variable domain is DGGITQSPKYLFRKEGQNVTLSCEQNLNHDAMYWYRQDPGQGLRLIYYSQIVNDFQKGDIAEGYSVSREKKESFPLTVTSAQKNPTAFYLCASSGDSGGNQPQHFGDGTRLSIL.

The chain employs TRBV11-1 and TRBJ2-7, with TRBD2 matching 14 bases. The CDR3 is made up of 18 amino acids. Looked up from germline, CDR1 is SGHAT and CDR2 is FQDESV (reference sequence). The V gene end was trimmed by 3 bases and the J gene end by 2 bases; junction bases not matched to a gene: 9. The CDR3 DNA reads TGTGCCAGCAGCTTGATCGGGACTAGCGGGAGTCCCACCTACGAGCAGTACTTC. This sequence encodes CASSLIGTSGSPTYEQYF. Variable domain in full (rest from reference TRBV11-1 and TRBJ2-7): EAEVAQSPRYKITEKSQAVAFWCDPISGHATLYWYRQILGQGPELLVQFQDESVVDDSQLPKDRFSAERLKGVDSTLKIQPAELGDSAMYLCASSLIGTSGSPTYEQYFGPGTRLTVT.

This clonotype was detected ten times or more. V usage is TRBV12-3 or TRBV12-4 and J usage is TRBJ2-4; a weak D match, TRBD2 (6 bases). The length of the CDR3 is 15 residues. V was shortened by 6 bases and J by 8 bases, with 20 bases between the two germline ends. CDR3 loop: CASSPGLTNLDIQYF. CDR3 in DNA: TGTGCCAGCAGCCCGGGACTGACCAACTTAGACATTCAGTACTTC.

This clonotype was recorded a few times. V gene TRBV19 combines with J gene TRBJ2-2, with D possibly called TRBD1 or TRBD2 (5 bases each). From germline, CDR1 is LNHDA and CDR2 SQIVND (reference sequence). V lost 9 bases and J 6 bases, leaving 11 bases between the germline ends. The CDR3 runs to 12 residues. The CDR3, as DNA: TGTGCCAGCCGGGGCGGTCCCGGGGAGCTGTTTTTT. This sequence encodes CASRGGPGELFF.

The genes are TRBV10-3 and TRBJ2-3; TRBD1 aligns across 7 bases. With V trimmed by 6 bases and J by 6 bases, 12 bases remained unmatched. This CDR3 is built from 15 residues. Per germline, CDR1 ENHRY and CDR2 SYGVKD. In nucleotides, the CDR3 is TGTGCCATCAGAGGACAGGCCCGCACAATGGATACGCAGTATTTT. This translates into CAIRGQARTMDTQYF.

This clonotype has at least ten counts. This chain uses TRBV29-1 with TRBJ2-7; maybe TRBD1 (6 bases). In germline, CDR1 is SQVTM, CDR2 ANQGSEA. V was trimmed by 7 bases and J by 1 base, leaving 11 bases between them. The CDR3 runs to 12 residues. The CDR3 DNA follows: TGCAGCGCTGCTCAGGGGTCCTACGAGCAGTACTTC. This sequence encodes CSAAQGSYEQYF.

This clonotype was seen at least ten times. CDR3 protein: CASTPGQDVGELFF. CDR3 DNA: TGTGCCAGCACCCCGGGACAGGACGTCGGGGAGCTGTTTTTT. The V call is TRBV6-1, the J call TRBJ2-2, with TRBD1 matching over 8 bases. V lost 7 bases to trimming and J lost 7 bases; unmatched junction nucleotides: 8. The CDR3 extends over 14 amino acids. Germline values: CDR1 MNHNS, CDR2 SASEGT.

This clonotype has a count of ten or more. The chain uses TRBV7-3 and TRBJ2-1, with a weak D call TRBD2 (6 bases). The CDR3 length is 14 residues. Trimming removed 5 bases from V and 4 bases from J, with 12 bases in between. The germline CDR1 and CDR2 sequences are SGHTA and FQGTGA. CDR3 sequence (DNA): TGTGCCAGCAGCCCAATCGGGGGATACAATGAGCAGTTCTTC. It codes for CASSPIGGYNEQFF.

The chain has TRBV6-2 or TRBV6-3 and TRBJ2-3; possible D gene TRBD2, 6 bases. This CDR3 is 14 amino acids long. Germline CDR1 is MNHEY and CDR2 is SVGEGT. V was trimmed by 4 bases and J by 6 bases, leaving 14 bases between them. DNA of the CDR3: TGTGCCAGCAGTTTGCGACTAGGAGGGGATACGCAGTATTTT. This sequence encodes CASSLRLGGDTQYF.

The chain recombines TRBV7-3 with TRBJ1-1, with 9 nucleotides matching TRBD1. V gave up 5 bases and J gave up 1 base; unmatched junction bases: 8. The germline V gene has CDR1 SGHTA and CDR2 FQGTGA. The CDR3 is 16 residues long. CDR3 amino acids: CASSPGTGRANTEAFF. CDR3 in DNA: TGTGCCAGCAGCCCCGGGACAGGGCGGGCGAACACTGAAGCTTTCTTT.

This clonotype occurred many times. This chain uses TRBV28 with TRBJ1-1, with D unresolved. CDR1 is MDHEN, CDR2 SYDVKM, per germline. The CDR3 extends over 14 amino acids. Trimming stripped 3 bases from V and 4 bases from J, with 12 bases between. CDR3 loop: CASSLRGLGTEAFF. Here the CDR3 DNA reads TGTGCCAGCAGTTTGCGGGGTCTAGGCACTGAAGCTTTCTTT.

The rearrangement uses TRBV28 and TRBJ1-5; TRBD1 is a possible D gene (6 bases). The CDR3 sequence is 14 residues long. With 7 bases removed from V and 6 bases from J, the gap between germline ends came to 16 bases. CDR1 is MDHEN, CDR2 SYDVKM, per germline. CDR3 residues: CASNSRGPGQPQHF. As DNA, the CDR3 is TGTGCCAGCAATAGTCGGGGGCCAGGTCAGCCCCAGCATTTT.

In this sample, this clonotype turned up many times. The chain has TRBV6-1 and TRBJ2-1; TRBD2 agrees at 13 bases. Germline V CDR1 and CDR2: MNHNS, SASEGT. The CDR3 covers 13 residues. Germline trimming cut 6 bases from V and 9 bases from J; bases unmatched to any gene: 2. The CDR3 reads CASRGLAGPEQFF. As DNA, the CDR3 is TGTGCCAGCAGGGGACTAGCGGGGCCTGAGCAGTTCTTC.

There are many counts of this clonotype. The chain employs TRBV20-1 and TRBJ2-1; D not resolved. V was cut by 0 bases and J by 12 bases, with 12 bases left in between. Germline V gene data show CDR1 as DFQATT and CDR2 as SNEGSKA (reference sequence). The CDR3 loop spans 12 amino acids. CDR3 nucleotides: TGCAGTGCTAGAGATCGCTCGGCCCGGCAGTTCTTC. Protein sequence: CSARDRSARQFF.

The V and J genes are TRBV20-1 and TRBJ1-1; D remains ambiguous. The V gene lost 6 bases and the J gene lost 0 bases, with 2 bases spanning the gap. Germline assignment: CDR1 DFQATT and CDR2 SNEGSKA (reference sequence). There are 10 residues in the CDR3. In DNA form, the CDR3 reads TGCAGTGCCCTGAACACTGAAGCTTTCTTT. Amino acid sequence: CSALNTEAFF.